This record covers a single T cell receptor (beta chain). There is no known antigen for this receptor. No qualities accompany the bases; no much larger clone lies one base away. TCRbeta CDR3 regions were sequenced with the immunoSEQ Assay. After extraction, genomic DNA underwent amplification by bias-controlled multiplex PCR, followed by high-throughput sequencing. Concerning the study's data processing: To quantify the absolute abundance of each unique TCRbeta CDR3 region, sequences were collapsed and filtered. T cell fraction was estimated by normalizing TCRbeta template counts to usable DNA, with usable DNA measured through amplification of reference genes found in all nucleated cells. Repertoire TCRs were annotated as SARS-CoV-2-specific by exact matching of V gene, CDR3 amino acid sequence and J gene to a known reactive TCR set. The reference SARS-CoV-2 TCR set was obtained from MIRA and was filtered for enrichment in COVID-19-positive ImmuneCODE repertoires, whereby public or cross-reactive TCRs were removed. Using the MIRA antigens, annotated TCRs were further analysed by specific ORF or by position within an ORF. Depth was the summed frequency of annotated unique rearrangements, while breadth was defined as annotated unique rearrangements over total unique productive rearrangements. TCR breadth was compared between groups using two-sided Wilcoxon rank-sum tests. The immuneACCESS repertoire file appears here via TCRdb, limited to in-frame rearrangements. These files lack a portion of the clones; in checked studies, under half of the deficit traces to unresolved V genes, and the cause of the others is not known. The D gene and trimming were derived from the DNA, and the V and J assignments and clone size from that table. For this sample the table gives 300,000 to 400,000 clones, of which 90% were detected only once. The top ten constitute about 5% of the sample.

The data belong to a study of Ad26.COV2.S vaccination and SARS-CoV-2 variants (dated by TCRdb to 2020 to 2022). Regarding the study in general: Vaccine-arm donors came from COV1001, a multicentre, randomized, double-blind, placebo-controlled phase I-IIa trial of Ad26.COV2.S in healthy adults. Ad26.COV2.S was administered intramuscularly at 5 x 10^10 or 1 x 10^11 viral particles, either as a single shot or as two shots given 56 days apart. Sequencing of the TCRbeta repertoire served to evaluate the specificity and breadth of SARS-CoV-2-reactive T cell receptors following Ad26.COV2.S vaccination. A total of around 32 samples were included in the TCR-sequenced set, comprising 19 Ad26.COV2.S vaccine recipients, 5 placebo recipients and 8 SARS-CoV-2 convalescent individuals. Participants in the trial were split at random into five groups of five each, receiving low-dose or high-dose Ad26.COV2.S once or twice, or else placebo on both occasions. Investigators remained blinded to trial group allocation during experiments and outcome assessment. The full study reports these points: According to the authors, total T cell responses may have been underestimated by the TCR breadth and depth analyses. The study lacked the statistical power to compare responses across vaccine doses or regimens. Spike-specific TCR breadth was higher in Ad26.COV2.S recipients than in placebo recipients (P = 0.0014). Substantial breadth of spike-specific CD8+ and CD4+ T cell responses was reported after vaccination. Vaccine and placebo recipients had similar non-spike TCR breadth, a finding consistent with the vaccine containing only spike.

The sample's treatment or condition label, in plain terms: some 19 received Ad26.COV2.S at low or high dose, single or two shots; 5 received placebo; per-sample allocation not given. For vaccine and placebo recipients, repertoires were sequenced using samples collected on day 63 after the first injection. In Cohort 1b, more than 20 adults aged 18-55 years were enrolled at a single site in Boston, USA, between 29 July and 7 August 2020. Ad26.COV2.S consisted of a replication-incompetent adenovirus type 26 vector by which a prefusion-stabilized SARS-CoV-2 spike protein from the original Wuhan strain was expressed. From the cysteine through the phenylalanine, the CDR3 covers 16 amino acids. CDR3 DNA is the only sequence kept; it has 48 bases, read in frame from the first base. Trimming leaves V shorter by 2 bases and J shorter by 4 bases, with the junction holding 5 bases beyond the gene matches. CDR1 and CDR2, looked up from the germline V gene, are KGHDR and SFDVKD.

This clonotype was obtained from a person aged 18-65 years who received the Ad26.COV2.S COVID-19 vaccine or a placebo. The chain uses TRBV24-1 and TRBJ2-1; 9 central nucleotides agree with TRBD2. Sample: peripheral blood, taken in a trial of Ad26.COV2.S vaccine versus placebo. CDR3 reads: CATSDSLAGTYNEQFF. The DNA is TGTGCCACCAGTGATTCCCTAGCGGGGACTTACAATGAGCAGTTCTTC.